This T cell receptor (beta chain) was found in a study of shared clonotypes between healthy human individuals. Whole-study results and caveats: The naive CD4 repertoires of several donors were compared, and approximately 5% of clonotypes were shared.

This clone has more than one count but fewer than ten. Its specificity is not known. The data were produced by immunoSEQ multiplex PCR, yet TCRdb's version contains in-frame clones alone and is incomplete. The sample has hundreds of thousands of clones; roughly 70% are singletons. Germline V gene data show CDR1 as LNHDA and CDR2 as SQIVND (reference sequence). This CDR3 is built from 13 residues. Trimming took 5 bases from V and 4 from J, leaving 9 bases between them. This TCR was sampled from a man younger than 45 in good health. Sequenced: memory CD4+ T cells sorted from blood. This sample's subset: CD45RA-negative fraction. The V gene is TRBV19, the J gene TRBJ1-5, with a weak D call TRBD1 (6 bases). The CDR3 region has the DNA TGTGCCAGTAGTGTGGACAGAAATCAGCCCCAGCATTTT. It encodes CASSVDRNQPQHF. Full variable domain (outside the CDR3, taken from reference TRBV19 and TRBJ1-5): DGGITQSPKYLFRKEGQNVTLSCEQNLNHDAMYWYRQDPGQGLRLIYYSQIVNDFQKGDIAEGYSVSREKKESFPLTVTSAQKNPTAFYLCASSVDRNQPQHFGDGTRLSIL.